This TCR beta chain was sequenced for a study of CD8 T cells in ankylosing spondylitis. TCRdb redid the calling of the 5' RACE reads with MiXCR, one entry per CDR3 protein. The sample records around 490,000 distinct CDR3 sequences, approximately 5% being singletons. In its sample, this clonotype was seen many times. The target antigen is unknown. Study conclusions and caveats: Characteristic, it appeared, of ankylosing spondylitis blood was a TCR beta motif of seven or eight highly homologous variants.

Unmatched junction bases numbered 8, after V lost 1 base and J lost 8 bases. The CDR3 length is 17 residues. CDR1 MNHEY and CDR2 SVGAGI come from the germline V gene. V usage is TRBV6-5 and J usage is TRBJ2-1, with 13 bases aligning to TRBD2. The clonotype was recovered from a male donor with ankylosing spondylitis. The sample comprised blood, either unsorted or a sorted T cell fraction (not recorded which). CDR3 residues: CASSYFLTSGGRYEQFF. CDR3 sequence (DNA): TGTGCCAGCAGTTACTTCTTGACTAGCGGGGGGCGCTATGAGCAGTTCTTC.